The clone carrying this TCR beta chain was counted many times. The target antigen is unknown. The data derive from a study of T cells in Graves' hyperthyroidism and ophthalmopathy. General observations from the study: The model anticipated ophthalmopathy a median around six months pre-onset.

Participants, patients aged 18 to 65, had newly diagnosed hyperthyroidism with a duration under 2 months. PBMCs came from around 10 ml fresh peripheral blood. The CDR3 regions of TCR beta were amplified from RNA transcripts. The primer set for the first-round RT-PCR of the TCR CDR3 was HTBI. From the multiplex PCR reads, TCRdb called clonotypes with MiXCR, one entry per CDR3 protein. The repertoire consists of about 680,000 distinct CDR3 sequences, with approximately 36% occurring once and the leading ten covering around 31%. The germline V gene has CDR1 LNHDA and CDR2 SQIVND (reference sequence). The CDR3 extends over 15 amino acids. V was pared by 4 bases and J by 1 base, with 13 bases between.

This TCR was sampled from a woman aged 40 to 50 with Graves' hyperthyroidism. This chain uses TRBV19 with TRBJ1-2; no definite D call. The sample was blood. CDR3 in DNA: TGTGCCAGTAGTAACGGCGGTCGATATAACTATGGCTACACCTTC. Protein product: CASSNGGRYNYGYTF. Full variable domain (missing parts from reference TRBV19 and TRBJ1-2): DGGITQSPKYLFRKEGQNVTLSCEQNLNHDAMYWYRQDPGQGLRLIYYSQIVNDFQKGDIAEGYSVSREKKESFPLTVTSAQKNPTAFYLCASSNGGRYNYGYTFGSGTRLTVV.